The 20 T cell receptor beta chains listed next were all sequenced from one sample in a study of control samples from healthy donors and cancer patients. Libraries were prepared by immunoSEQ multiplex PCR; TCRdb keeps only in-frame clonotypes and omits some of them. The sample shows tens of thousands of clones, approximately 86% of them seen only once. The sample was PBMCs. These receptor sequences come from a man between 60 and 75 years old with head and neck cancer.

V usage is TRBV5-1 and J usage is TRBJ2-7; 7 bases line up with TRBD2. Germline V lookup: CDR1 SGHRS, CDR2 YFSETQ. This CDR3 region has 14 residues. After removal of 0 bases from V and 0 bases from J, the junction contained 0 bases not matched to a gene. CDR3 residues: CASSLGGGSYEQYF. CDR3 DNA sequence: TGCGCCAGCAGCTTGGGCGGGGGCTCCTACGAGCAGTACTTC.

The CDR3: CASSQEDRDNEKLFF. As DNA, the CDR3 is TGTGCCAGCAGCCAAGAGGACAGGGACAATGAAAAACTGTTTTTT. The chain carries TRBV3-1 (or the pseudogene TRBV3-2) and TRBJ1-4; 8 nucleotides agree with TRBD1. V dropped 0 bases and J dropped 5; count of bases not matched to a gene: 2. Germline values: CDR1 LGHDT, CDR2 YNNKEL (reference sequence). The CDR3 contains 15 residues.

The chain links TRBV5-1 to TRBJ2-1; TRBD1 aligns across 10 bases. Unmatched junction bases numbered 6, after V lost 4 bases and J lost 5 bases. This CDR3 is built from 15 residues. Germline V gene lookup returns CDR1 SGHRS and CDR2 YFSETQ. CDR3 in DNA: TGCGCCAGCAGCAGGGACAGGGGCTCGAACAATGAGCAGTTCTTC. It is translated as CASSRDRGSNNEQFF.

The chain uses TRBV12-3 or TRBV12-4 and TRBJ1-2, with TRBD1 matching 8 bases. The J segment lost 8 bases and the V segment lost 1 base, leaving 3 bases of the junction unmatched. The CDR3 is 13 residues long. This CDR3 is CASSLGRGRGYTF. The CDR3 DNA reads as TGTGCCAGCAGTTTAGGCAGGGGGCGAGGCTACACCTTC.

The chain is built from TRBV3-1 (or the pseudogene TRBV3-2) and TRBJ1-6; no reliable D call. The CDR3 is 14 residues long. Germline CDR1 is LGHDT and CDR2 is YNNKEL (reference sequence). The V and J ends lost 0 bases and 7 bases respectively, with 7 bases between them. The CDR3: CASSQDHGNSPLHF. CDR3 nucleotide sequence: TGTGCCAGCAGCCAAGATCATGGAAATTCACCCCTCCACTTT.

The chain is built from TRBV28 and TRBJ2-2; D unresolved. V shed 2 bases and J shed 6 bases, with 4 bases lying between them. Germline V gene data show CDR1 as MDHEN and CDR2 as SYDVKM. The CDR3 contains 12 residues. CDR3 nucleotide sequence: TGTGCCAGCAGTTTAGTTCCCGGGGAGCTGTTTTTT. As protein: CASSLVPGELFF.

The chain uses TRBV19 and TRBJ2-7; maybe TRBD1 (5 bases). This CDR3 has 13 residues. The germline CDR1 and CDR2 sequences are LNHDA and SQIVND (reference sequence). Trimming removed 6 bases at V and 2 bases at J, with 11 bases between. CDR3 sequence: CASRSTGTYEQYF. CDR3 DNA sequence: TGTGCCAGTAGATCAACAGGTACCTACGAGCAGTACTTC.

This chain uses TRBV24-1 with TRBJ2-5, with TRBD1 matching 12 bases. With 4 bases clipped from V and 5 bases from J, the junction kept 7 bases outside the gene matches. Germline CDR1 KGHDR, CDR2 SFDVKD. The CDR3 is 16 residues long. The CDR3 region is CATSDPGTGGAETQYF. The CDR3, as DNA: TGTGCCACCAGTGACCCCGGGACAGGGGGCGCGGAGACCCAGTACTTC.

This chain uses TRBV9 with TRBJ1-2, with TRBD1 matching over 7 bases. J lost 7 bases, V lost 1 base, and 4 bases had no gene match. CDR3 length: 13 amino acids. Germline V gives CDR1 SGDLS, CDR2 YYNGEE. The CDR3 nucleotides are TGTGCCAGCAGCGTACAGGGGGTCCGTGGCTACACCTTC. Amino acid sequence: CASSVQGVRGYTF.

This chain connects TRBV2 to TRBJ2-7, with a weak D call TRBD1 (6 bases). This CDR3 comprises 13 residues. Trimming pared 3 bases from V and 5 bases from J, leaving 11 bases between. Germline assignment: CDR1 SNHLY and CDR2 FYNNEI. The CDR3 loop is CASSDGAGDEQYF. The CDR3 DNA follows: TGTGCCAGCAGTGATGGGGCAGGGGACGAGCAGTACTTC. Drawing the rest from reference TRBV2 and TRBJ2-7, the complete variable domain is EPEVTQTPSHQVTQMGQEVILRCVPISNHLYFYWYRQILGQKVEFLVSFYNNEISEKSEIFDDQFSVERPDGSNFTLKIRSTKLEDSAMYFCASSDGAGDEQYFGPGTRLTVT.

The genes are TRBV3-1 (or the pseudogene TRBV3-2) and TRBJ1-5; no clear D gene. V lost 3 bases and J 0 bases, leaving 6 bases between the germline ends. The CDR3 has 14 residues. CDR1 is LGHDT and CDR2 is YNNKEL in the germline V gene (reference sequence). CDR3 DNA: TGTGCCAGCAGCCACTCAACTAGCAATCAGCCCCAGCATTTT. It specifies CASSHSTSNQPQHF.

This clone appeared a few times. The chain uses TRBV15 and TRBJ2-7; tentatively, D is TRBD2 (5 bases). The germline V and J ends were trimmed by 3 bases and 3 bases, with 15 bases remaining between them. The germline gives CDR1 LNHNV, CDR2 YYDKDF (reference sequence). The CDR3 length is 15 residues. CDR3 coding DNA: TGTGCCACCAGCAGGGAAAAACTCAGCGGCTACGAGCAGTACTTC. The encoded protein is CATSREKLSGYEQYF.

The chain recombines TRBV7-2 with TRBJ1-1, with TRBD1 identical over 9 bases. The CDR3 has 14 amino acids. Germline trimming cut 4 bases from V and 4 bases from J; bases unmatched to any gene: 4. Germline CDR1 is SGHTA and CDR2 is FQGNSA. CDR3 sequence: CASSSQGAPTEAFF. CDR3 in DNA: TGTGCCAGCAGCTCACAGGGGGCGCCCACTGAAGCTTTCTTT.

As DNA, the CDR3 is TGTGCCAGCACCCTACTCAGGGGATCCACAGATACGCAGTATTTT. Translation: CASTLLRGSTDTQYF. The V call is TRBV2, the J call TRBJ2-3, with D perhaps TRBD1 (6 bases). Looked up from germline, CDR1 is SNHLY and CDR2 is FYNNEI. Between the trimmed V and J ends, which lost 7 bases and 2 bases, there was a span of 16 bases. The length of the CDR3 is 15 residues. The full variable domain, with the rest looked up from reference TRBV2 and TRBJ2-3, is EPEVTQTPSHQVTQMGQEVILRCVPISNHLYFYWYRQILGQKVEFLVSFYNNEISEKSEIFDDQFSVERPDGSNFTLKIRSTKLEDSAMYFCASTLLRGSTDTQYFGPGTRLTVL.

The V gene is TRBV23-1, the J gene TRBJ2-6; D ambiguous. TRBV23-1 is noted as an ORF with a role that remains uncertain. CDR3 length: 19 residues. V was shortened by 2 bases and J by 0 bases, with 17 bases between the two germline ends. This CDR3 is CASSQIVRKDRSGANVLTF. CDR3 bases: TGCGCCAGCAGTCAAATAGTAAGAAAGGACCGCTCTGGGGCCAACGTCCTGACTTTC.

The chain carries TRBV7-9 and TRBJ1-1, with D possibly being TRBD1 (5 bases). The CDR3 runs 13 residues. Trimming shortened V by 5 bases and J by 3 bases, and 10 bases separated the two germline ends. CDR1 is SEHNR, CDR2 FQNEAQ, per germline (reference sequence). The CDR3 protein is CASSRTGDTEAFF. CDR3 in DNA: TGTGCCAGCAGCCGAACAGGTGACACTGAAGCTTTCTTT.

This sequence joins TRBV7-9 and TRBJ2-5; TRBD1 might be the D (5 bases). Germline loops: CDR1 SEHNR, CDR2 FQNEAQ (reference sequence). V gave up 5 bases and J gave up 5 bases, with 21 bases separating them. CDR3 size: 16 residues. CDR3 coding DNA: TGTGCCAGCAGCCAATTGACAGAACTGACTGGGGAGACCCAGTACTTC. It translates to CASSQLTELTGETQYF.

V gene TRBV19 combines with J gene TRBJ1-3; D might be TRBD1 (5 bases). V lost 6 bases and J lost 0, with 15 bases in between. CDR3 size: 16 residues. The germline V gene encodes CDR1 LNHDA and CDR2 SQIVND (reference sequence). The CDR3 reads CASSRRDASSGNTIYF. Here the CDR3 DNA reads TGTGCCAGTAGCCGAAGGGACGCAAGCTCTGGAAACACCATATATTTT.

The V and J genes are TRBV5-1 and TRBJ2-3, with 7 bases lining up with TRBD2. CDR1 and CDR2 (germline): SGHRS, YFSETQ. The CDR3 sequence is 15 residues long. V shed 0 bases, J shed 2 bases, and the junction held 3 bases outside the gene matches. The CDR3 DNA follows: TGCGCCAGCAGCTTGGCTAGCGGTAACACAGATACGCAGTATTTT. Amino acids: CASSLASGNTDTQYF. Drawing the rest from reference TRBV5-1 and TRBJ2-3, the complete variable domain is KAGVTQTPRYLIKTRGQQVTLSCSPISGHRSVSWYQQTPGQGLQFLFEYFSETQRNKGNFPGRFSGRQFSNSRSEMNVSTLELGDSALYLCASSLASGNTDTQYFGPGTRLTVL.

The chain couples TRBV6-5 to TRBJ2-7; 8 bases align to TRBD1. CDR3 length: 14 residues. In germline, CDR1 is MNHEY, CDR2 SVGAGI. The V and J ends lost 2 bases and 3 bases, in that order; junction bases with no gene match: 3. This chain's CDR3 is CASSYVTGDYEQYF. The CDR3 DNA reads as TGTGCCAGCAGTTACGTGACAGGGGACTACGAGCAGTACTTC.